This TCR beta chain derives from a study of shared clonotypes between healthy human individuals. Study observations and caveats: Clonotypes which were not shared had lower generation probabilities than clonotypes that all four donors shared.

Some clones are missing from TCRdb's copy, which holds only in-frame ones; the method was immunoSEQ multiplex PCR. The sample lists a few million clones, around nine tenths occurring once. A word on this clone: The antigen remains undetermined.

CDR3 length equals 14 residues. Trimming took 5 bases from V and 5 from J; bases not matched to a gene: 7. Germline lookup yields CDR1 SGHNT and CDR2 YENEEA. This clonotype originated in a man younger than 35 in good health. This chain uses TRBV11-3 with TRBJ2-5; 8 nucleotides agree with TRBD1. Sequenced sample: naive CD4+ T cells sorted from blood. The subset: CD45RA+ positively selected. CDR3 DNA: TGTGCCAGCAGCCCCCAGGGGGCTTCGGAGACCCAGTACTTC. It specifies CASSPQGASETQYF.